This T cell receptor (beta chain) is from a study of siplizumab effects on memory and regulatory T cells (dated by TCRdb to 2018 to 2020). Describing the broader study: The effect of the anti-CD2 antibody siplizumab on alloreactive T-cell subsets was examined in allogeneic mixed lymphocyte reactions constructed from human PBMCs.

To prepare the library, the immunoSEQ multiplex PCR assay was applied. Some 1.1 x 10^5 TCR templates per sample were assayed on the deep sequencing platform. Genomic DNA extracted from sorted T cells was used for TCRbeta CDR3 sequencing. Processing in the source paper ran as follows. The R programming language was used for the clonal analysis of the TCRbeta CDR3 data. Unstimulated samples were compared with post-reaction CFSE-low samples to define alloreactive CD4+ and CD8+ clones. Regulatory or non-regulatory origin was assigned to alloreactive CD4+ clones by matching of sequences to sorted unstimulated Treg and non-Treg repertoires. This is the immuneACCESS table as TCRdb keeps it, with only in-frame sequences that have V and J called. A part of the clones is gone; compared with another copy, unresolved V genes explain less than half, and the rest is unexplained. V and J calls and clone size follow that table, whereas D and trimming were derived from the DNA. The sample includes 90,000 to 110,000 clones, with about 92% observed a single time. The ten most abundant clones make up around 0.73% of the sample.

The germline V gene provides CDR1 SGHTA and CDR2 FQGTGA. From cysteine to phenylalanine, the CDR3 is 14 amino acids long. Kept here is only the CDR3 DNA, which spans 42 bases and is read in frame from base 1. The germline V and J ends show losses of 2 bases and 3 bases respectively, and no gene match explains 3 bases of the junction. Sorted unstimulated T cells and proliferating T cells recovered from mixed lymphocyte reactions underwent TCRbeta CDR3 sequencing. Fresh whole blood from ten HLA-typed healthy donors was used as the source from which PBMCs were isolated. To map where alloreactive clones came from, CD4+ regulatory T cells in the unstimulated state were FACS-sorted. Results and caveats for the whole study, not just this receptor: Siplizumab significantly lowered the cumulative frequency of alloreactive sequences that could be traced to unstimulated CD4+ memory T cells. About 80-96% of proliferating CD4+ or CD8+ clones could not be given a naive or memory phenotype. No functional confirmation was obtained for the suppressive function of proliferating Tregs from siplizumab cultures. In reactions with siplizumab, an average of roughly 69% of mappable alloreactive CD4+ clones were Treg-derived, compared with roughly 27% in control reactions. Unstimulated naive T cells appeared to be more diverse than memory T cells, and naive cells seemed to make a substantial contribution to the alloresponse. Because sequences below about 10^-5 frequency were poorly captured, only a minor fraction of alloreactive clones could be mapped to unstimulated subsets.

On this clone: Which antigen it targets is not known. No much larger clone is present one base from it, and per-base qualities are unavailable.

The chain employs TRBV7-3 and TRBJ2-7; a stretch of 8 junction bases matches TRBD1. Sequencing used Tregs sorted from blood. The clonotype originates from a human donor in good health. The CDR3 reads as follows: CASSLAGTGYEQYF. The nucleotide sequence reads TGTGCCAGCAGCTTAGCTGGGACAGGCTACGAGCAGTACTTC.